This TCR beta chain was sequenced during a study of blood T cell repertoires in COVID-19. For the study at large: T cells, B-cell-depleted T cells, or PBMCs provided the cDNA or gDNA that served as material.

Profiled with immunoSEQ multiplex PCR; TCRdb holds only in-frame clones, not every one. The repertoire consists of fewer than 150,000 clones, with 65% to 85% occurring once and the leading ten covering around 8%. The CDR3 is 13 residues long. Trimming shortened V by 1 base and J by 8 bases, and 9 bases separated the two germline ends. The germline gives CDR1 WSHSY, CDR2 SAAADI. Sequencing was performed on peripheral blood. The chain couples TRBV10-2 to TRBJ2-1, with D hard to call. The TCR was taken from a human donor in a cohort sampled during active COVID-19. The CDR3 reads CASSEFGGDEQFF. The CDR3, as DNA: TGCGCCAGCAGTGAGTTCGGCGGTGATGAGCAGTTCTTC.